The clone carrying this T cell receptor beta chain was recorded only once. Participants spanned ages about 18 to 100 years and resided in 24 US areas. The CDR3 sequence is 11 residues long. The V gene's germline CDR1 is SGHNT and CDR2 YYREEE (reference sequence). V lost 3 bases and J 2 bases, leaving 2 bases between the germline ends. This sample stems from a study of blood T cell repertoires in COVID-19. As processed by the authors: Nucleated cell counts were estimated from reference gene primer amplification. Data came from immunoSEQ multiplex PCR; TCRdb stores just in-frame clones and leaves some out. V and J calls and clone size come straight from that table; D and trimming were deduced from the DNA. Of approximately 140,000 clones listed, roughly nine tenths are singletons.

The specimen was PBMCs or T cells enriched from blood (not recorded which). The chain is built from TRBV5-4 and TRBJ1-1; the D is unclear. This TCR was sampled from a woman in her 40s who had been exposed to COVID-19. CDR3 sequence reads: CASSSNTEAFF. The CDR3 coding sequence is TGTGCCAGCAGCTCTAACACTGAAGCTTTCTTT.